This TCR beta chain originates from a study of blood T cell repertoires in COVID-19. Original analysis: Counts of nucleated cells, estimated from reference gene primer amplification, were obtained. The data were produced by immunoSEQ multiplex PCR, yet TCRdb's version contains in-frame clones alone and is incomplete. V, J and clone size derive from that table, while D and trimming were established from the DNA sequence. The table has approximately 450,000 clones, roughly 85% seen once. The length of the CDR3 is 16 residues. Germline assignment: CDR1 ENHRY and CDR2 SYGVKD. J was trimmed by 5 bases and V by 0 bases; bases with no gene match: 4.

Sequenced input: PBMCs or T cells enriched from blood (not recorded which). The source is a woman younger than 30 with acute COVID-19. The V call is TRBV10-3, the J call TRBJ2-2, with TRBD2 matching 9 bases. CDR3 amino acids: CAISESEAGGTGELFF. In DNA form, the CDR3 reads TGTGCCATCAGTGAGTCGGAAGCGGGAGGAACCGGGGAGCTGTTTTTT.